Listed below are T cell receptor beta chains from one sample, sequenced in a study of OX40 agonist ivuxolimab in advanced cancers. Using immunoSEQ multiplex PCR, the repertoire was profiled, and TCRdb retains in-frame clones only, with some absent. Of 15,000 to 20,000 clones listed, about 89% were seen once; the top ten hold 67%. Sequences were derived from CD4+ or CD8+ T cells sorted from blood, sampled in a trial of the OX40 agonist ivuxolimab. These receptors originate from an adult with an advanced solid tumor such as melanoma, head and neck, liver or kidney cancer. CDR3s include the opening cysteine and the closing phenylalanine or tryptophan. A D gene is named only where the DNA matches it firmly.

J gene: TRBJ2-1; V gene: TRBV5-6; D gene: -; CDR3 DNA: TGTGCCAGCAGCCCTAATCTATACAATGAGCAGTTCTTC; CDR3 protein: CASSPNLYNEQFF
J gene: TRBJ2-1; V gene: TRBV10-2; D gene: -; CDR3 DNA: TGCGCCAGCAGGGGGGGCGAGCAGTTCTTC; CDR3 protein: CASRGGEQFF
J gene: TRBJ2-7; V gene: TRBV11-3; D gene: -; CDR3 DNA: TGTGCCAGCAGCTTAGTCCGGCGCGAGCAGTACTTC; CDR3 protein: CASSLVRREQYF
J gene: TRBJ2-1; V gene: TRBV7-9; D gene: TRBD2; CDR3 DNA: TGTGCCAGCAGCTCCCAGTTAGCGGGAGGGCGGGACAATGAGCAGTTCTTC; CDR3 protein: CASSSQLAGGRDNEQFF
J gene: TRBJ1-6; V gene: TRBV7-2; D gene: -; CDR3 DNA: TGTGCCAGCAGCTTAGCATATAGGGGGAGCTCCTATAATTCACCCCTCCACTTT; CDR3 protein: CASSLAYRGSSYNSPLHF
J gene: TRBJ2-1; V gene: TRBV4-3; D gene: -; CDR3 DNA: TGCGCCAGCGCTCTAGACCGACAGAATGAGCAGTTCTTC; CDR3 protein: CASALDRQNEQFF
J gene: TRBJ2-5; V gene: TRBV27; D gene: -; CDR3 DNA: TGTGCCAGCAGTTTATCGGAATCGCTGGCCGGAGAGACCCAGTACTTC; CDR3 protein: CASSLSESLAGETQYF
J gene: TRBJ2-7; V gene: TRBV11-3; D gene: -; CDR3 DNA: TGTGCCAGCAGCTTACGGGGGACCCCCTACGAGCAGTACTTC; CDR3 protein: CASSLRGTPYEQYF
J gene: TRBJ2-7; V gene: TRBV5-6; D gene: -; CDR3 DNA: TGTGCCAGCAGCTTGGGGAGCTCCTACGAGCAGTACTTC; CDR3 protein: CASSLGSSYEQYF
J gene: TRBJ2-7; V gene: TRBV2; D gene: -; CDR3 DNA: TGTGCCAGCAGTGAACTTCCTATTAGCTCCTACGAGCAGTACTTC; CDR3 protein: CASSELPISSYEQYF